Listed below are T cell receptor beta chains from one sample, sequenced in a study of tissue T cells after allogeneic stem cell transplantation. Sequenced by immunoSEQ multiplex PCR; TCRdb stores in-frame clones only, minus some. The sample lists approximately 5,000 clones, roughly three quarters occurring once. Specimen: tissue from the colon, collected at autopsy. The receptors derive from a female donor older than 55 with lung cancer. Each CDR3 is given with its conserved first and last residue. Fields, in order: V gene, clone size, J gene, D gene, CDR3 protein, CDR3 DNA. The D gene is left open where the match is weak. The size entry is marked missing in some rows and otherwise reads once, few, many or a size class.

>TRBV6-5|few|TRBJ2-7|TRBD2
CASSSGPTPYEQYF
TGTGCCAGTTCTAGCGGACCAACCCCCTACGAGCAGTACTTC
>TRBV7-3|.|TRBJ2-7|.
CARGGPPRDPNGDEQYF
TGTGCCAGGGGGGGGCCCCCGCGGGACCCAAACGGGGACGAGCAGTACTTC
>TRBV24-1|once|TRBJ2-3|.
CATSERGLHTDTQYF
TGTGCCACCAGTGAACGGGGGTTACACACAGATACGCAGTATTTT
>TRBV2|few|TRBJ2-2|TRBD1
CASTKVGQGVFF
TGTGCCAGCACTAAAGTCGGACAGGGGGTGTTTTTT
>TRBV7-3|.|TRBJ2-6|.
CASSLIPPDSRISGANVLTF
TGTGCCAGCAGCTTAATCCCCCCCGACAGCAGAATCTCTGGGGCCAACGTCCTGACTTTC
>TRBV19|.|TRBJ2-3|TRBD2
CASSTIGLAGGTDTQYF
TGTGCCAGTAGTACTATCGGACTAGCGGGTGGCACAGATACGCAGTATTTT
>TRBV2|.|TRBJ2-7|TRBD2
CASILAGVYEQYF
TGTGCCAGCATTCTAGCGGGAGTCTACGAGCAGTACTTC
>TRBV4-3|.|TRBJ2-3|TRBD2
CASSRLAGGDTQYF
TGCGCCAGCAGCCGTCTAGCGGGGGGAGATACGCAGTATTTT
>TRBV5-1|.|TRBJ2-1|TRBD1
CASCRGKDYNEQFF
TGCGCCAGCTGCAGGGGGAAAGACTACAATGAGCAGTTCTTC
>TRBV5-8|.|TRBJ1-2|TRBD1
CASSSHRGINYGYTF
TGTGCCAGCAGCTCCCACAGGGGGATCAACTATGGCTACACCTTC
>TRBV10-1|.|TRBJ2-2|.
CASSDSRIAGELFF
TGCGCCAGCAGTGACTCTAGGATCGCCGGGGAGCTGTTTTTT
>TRBV30|few|TRBJ1-3|.
CAWSVPFGDPSGVSGNTIYF
TGTGCCTGGAGTGTACCGTTTGGGGACCCAAGCGGGGTCTCTGGAAACACCATATATTTT
>TRBV7-2|.|TRBJ2-3|TRBD2
CASSLAGLAGGTDTQYF
TGTGCCAGCAGCTTAGCGGGACTAGCGGGAGGCACAGATACGCAGTATTTT
>TRBV7-9|few|TRBJ2-1|TRBD1
CASSPGTGGYNEQFF
TGTGCCAGCAGCCCCGGGACAGGCGGCTACAATGAGCAGTTCTTC
>TRBV19|few|TRBJ1-2|.
CASSREGQLGYTF
TGTGCCAGTAGTCGTGAGGGACAACTTGGCTACACCTTC
>TRBV30|.|TRBJ1-4|.
CAWSVPHLRVSREKLFF
TGTGCCTGGAGTGTACCCCACCTCAGGGTGTCTAGAGAAAAACTGTTTTTT
>TRBV11-3|.|TRBJ2-1|TRBD2
CASGTSGSRTYNEQFF
TGTGCCAGCGGGACTAGCGGGAGTAGGACCTACAATGAGCAGTTCTTC
>TRBV5-4|.|TRBJ1-1|.
CASSLGGGRDTEAFF
TGTGCCAGCAGCTTAGGCGGGGGCAGGGACACTGAAGCTTTCTTT
>TRBV19|.|TRBJ2-2|TRBD2
CASKETSGNGELFF
TGTGCCAGTAAGGAGACTAGCGGGAACGGGGAGCTGTTTTTT
>TRBV7-2|.|TRBJ2-2|.
CASSWGSRGTLNTGELFF
TGTGCCAGCAGCTGGGGCTCCCGTGGGACACTGAACACCGGGGAGCTGTTTTTT
>TRBV29-1|few|TRBJ1-2|.
CSVEGLRGGVDGYTF
TGCAGCGTTGAAGGGCTGAGGGGGGGAGTGGATGGCTACACCTTC
>TRBV10-3|once|TRBJ2-7|TRBD1
CAIRGQGAGSSYEQYF
TGTGCCATCAGAGGACAGGGAGCGGGCAGCTCCTACGAGCAGTACTTC
>TRBV11-3|few|TRBJ2-3|.
CASSPGRSTDTQYF
TGTGCCAGCAGCCCGGGACGGAGCACAGATACGCAGTATTTT
>TRBV7-8|.|TRBJ2-3|.
CASSLNRGTDTQYF
TGTGCCAGCAGCTTAAATCGAGGCACAGATACGCAGTATTTT
>TRBV4-2|.|TRBJ1-1|.
CASSQGVAEAFF
TGTGCCAGCAGCCAGGGTGTGGCTGAAGCTTTCTTT
>TRBV5-1|.|TRBJ2-3|TRBD1
CASQGQAASTDTQYF
TGCGCCAGCCAGGGACAGGCGGCGAGCACAGATACGCAGTATTTT
>TRBV11-3|few|TRBJ1-6|TRBD1
CASSGGTGTNSPLHF
TGTGCCAGCAGCGGGGGGACAGGAACTAATTCACCCCTCCACTTT
>TRBV7-3|.|TRBJ2-3|TRBD2
CASSSGLAGDTQYF
TGTGCCAGCAGCTCGGGACTAGCGGGAGATACGCAGTATTTT
>TRBV5-1|few|TRBJ1-3|.
CASSLEKGNTIYF
TGCGCCAGCAGCTTGGAAAAGGGGAACACCATATATTTT
>TRBV19|few|TRBJ1-4|.
CASSLHHRVLNEKLFF
TGTGCCAGTAGTCTTCACCACAGGGTACTTAATGAAAAACTGTTTTTT
>TRBV7-8|few|TRBJ2-6|.
CASSLYNGANVLTF
TGTGCCAGCAGCTTATATAACGGGGCCAACGTCCTGACTTTC
>TRBV18|.|TRBJ2-3|TRBD1
CASSRDREADTQYF
TGTGCCAGCTCACGGGACAGGGAAGCAGATACGCAGTATTTT
>TRBV19|.|TRBJ2-7|.
CASGSGSTYEQYF
TGTGCCTCCGGGAGCGGGTCCACCTACGAGCAGTACTTC
>TRBV12-2|.|TRBJ1-4|.
CASRLKGQGGCAEKLFF
TGTGCAAGTCGCTTAAAGGGACAGGGCGGTTGCGCTGAAAAACTGTTTTTT